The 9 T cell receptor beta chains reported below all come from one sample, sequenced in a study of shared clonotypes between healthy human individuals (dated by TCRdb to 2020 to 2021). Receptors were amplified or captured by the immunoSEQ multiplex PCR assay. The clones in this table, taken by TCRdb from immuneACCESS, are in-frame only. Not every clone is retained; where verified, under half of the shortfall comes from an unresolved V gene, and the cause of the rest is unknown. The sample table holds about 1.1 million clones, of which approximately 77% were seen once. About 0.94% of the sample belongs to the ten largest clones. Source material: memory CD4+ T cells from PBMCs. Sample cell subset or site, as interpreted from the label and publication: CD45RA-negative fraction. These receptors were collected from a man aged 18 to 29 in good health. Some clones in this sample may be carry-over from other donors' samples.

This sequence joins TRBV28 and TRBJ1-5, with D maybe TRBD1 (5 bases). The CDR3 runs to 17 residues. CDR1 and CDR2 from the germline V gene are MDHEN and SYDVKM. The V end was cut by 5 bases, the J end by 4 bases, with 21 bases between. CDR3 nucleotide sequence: TGTGCCAGCAGTCCGAATCGGCTTGGGGCCCGGAATCAGCCCCAGCATTTT. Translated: CASSPNRLGARNQPQHF.

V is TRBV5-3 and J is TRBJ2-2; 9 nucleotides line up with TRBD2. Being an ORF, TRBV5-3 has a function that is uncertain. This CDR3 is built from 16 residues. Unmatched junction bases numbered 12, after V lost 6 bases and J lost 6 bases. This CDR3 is CARTEIGGRAAGELFF. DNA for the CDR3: TGTGCCAGAACCGAAATAGGCGGGAGGGCCGCCGGGGAGCTGTTTTTT.

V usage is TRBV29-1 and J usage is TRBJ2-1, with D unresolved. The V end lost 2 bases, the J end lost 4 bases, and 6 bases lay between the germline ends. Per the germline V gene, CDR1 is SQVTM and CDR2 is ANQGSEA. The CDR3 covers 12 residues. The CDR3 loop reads CSVENGYNEQFF. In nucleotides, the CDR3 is TGCAGCGTTGAAAATGGATACAATGAGCAGTTCTTC.

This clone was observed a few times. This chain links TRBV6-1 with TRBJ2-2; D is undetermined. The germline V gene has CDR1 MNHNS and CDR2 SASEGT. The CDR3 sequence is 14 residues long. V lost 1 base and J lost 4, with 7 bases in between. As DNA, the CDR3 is TGTGCCAGCAGTGAAGGACGGTTCACCGGGGAGCTGTTTTTT. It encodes CASSEGRFTGELFF.

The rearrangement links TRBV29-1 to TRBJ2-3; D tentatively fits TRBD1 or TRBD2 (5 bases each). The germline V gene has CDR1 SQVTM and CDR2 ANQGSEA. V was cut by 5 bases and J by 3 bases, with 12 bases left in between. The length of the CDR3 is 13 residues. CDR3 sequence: CSVSGAGTDTQYF. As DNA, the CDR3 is TGCAGCGTTTCCGGGGCCGGGACAGATACGCAGTATTTT.

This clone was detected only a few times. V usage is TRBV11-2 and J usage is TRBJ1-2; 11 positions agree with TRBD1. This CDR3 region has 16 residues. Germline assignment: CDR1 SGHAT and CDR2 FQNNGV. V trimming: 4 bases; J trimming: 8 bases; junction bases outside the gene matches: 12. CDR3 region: CASSSPRTGGFLGYTF. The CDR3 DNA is TGTGCCAGCAGCTCCCCGCGGACAGGGGGCTTCTTGGGCTACACCTTC. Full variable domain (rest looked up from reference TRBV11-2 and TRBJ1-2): EAGVAQSPRYKIIEKRQSVAFWCNPISGHATLYWYQQILGQGPKLLIQFQNNGVVDDSQLPKDRFSAERLKGVDSTLKIQPAKLEDSAVYLCASSSPRTGGFLGYTFGSGTRLTVV.

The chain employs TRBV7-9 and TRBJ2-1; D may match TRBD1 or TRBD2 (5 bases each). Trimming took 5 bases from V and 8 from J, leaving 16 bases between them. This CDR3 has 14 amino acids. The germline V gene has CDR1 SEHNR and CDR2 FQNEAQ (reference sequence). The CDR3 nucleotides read TGTGCCAGCAGCCCACCTGGGGGTATAGATGAGCAGTTCTTC. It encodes CASSPPGGIDEQFF.

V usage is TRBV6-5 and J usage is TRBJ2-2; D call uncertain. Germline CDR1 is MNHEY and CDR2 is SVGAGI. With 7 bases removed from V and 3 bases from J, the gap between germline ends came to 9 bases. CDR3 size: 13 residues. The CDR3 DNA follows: TGTGCCAGCACGCGAGAACACACCGGGGAGCTGTTTTTT. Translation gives CASTREHTGELFF.

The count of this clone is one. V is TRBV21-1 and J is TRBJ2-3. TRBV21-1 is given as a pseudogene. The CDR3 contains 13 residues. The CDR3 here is CASSKAGPDTQYF. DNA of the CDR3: TGTGCCAGCAGCAAAGCCGGCCCAGATACGCAGTATTTT.